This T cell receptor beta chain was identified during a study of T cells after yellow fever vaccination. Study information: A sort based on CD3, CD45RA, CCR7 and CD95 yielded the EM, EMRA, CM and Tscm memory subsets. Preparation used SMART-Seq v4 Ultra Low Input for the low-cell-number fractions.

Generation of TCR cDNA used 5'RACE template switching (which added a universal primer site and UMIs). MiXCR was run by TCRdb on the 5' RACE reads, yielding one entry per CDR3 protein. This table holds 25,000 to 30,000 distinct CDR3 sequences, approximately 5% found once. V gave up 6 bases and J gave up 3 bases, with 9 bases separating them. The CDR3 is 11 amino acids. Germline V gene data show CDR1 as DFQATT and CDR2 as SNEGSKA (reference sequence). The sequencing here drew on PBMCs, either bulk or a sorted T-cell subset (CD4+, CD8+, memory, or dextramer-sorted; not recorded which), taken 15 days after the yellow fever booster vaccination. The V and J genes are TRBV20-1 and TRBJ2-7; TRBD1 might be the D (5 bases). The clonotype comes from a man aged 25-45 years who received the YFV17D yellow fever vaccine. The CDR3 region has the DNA TGCAGTGCCGACAGCGACTACGAGCAGTACTTC. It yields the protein CSADSDYEQYF.